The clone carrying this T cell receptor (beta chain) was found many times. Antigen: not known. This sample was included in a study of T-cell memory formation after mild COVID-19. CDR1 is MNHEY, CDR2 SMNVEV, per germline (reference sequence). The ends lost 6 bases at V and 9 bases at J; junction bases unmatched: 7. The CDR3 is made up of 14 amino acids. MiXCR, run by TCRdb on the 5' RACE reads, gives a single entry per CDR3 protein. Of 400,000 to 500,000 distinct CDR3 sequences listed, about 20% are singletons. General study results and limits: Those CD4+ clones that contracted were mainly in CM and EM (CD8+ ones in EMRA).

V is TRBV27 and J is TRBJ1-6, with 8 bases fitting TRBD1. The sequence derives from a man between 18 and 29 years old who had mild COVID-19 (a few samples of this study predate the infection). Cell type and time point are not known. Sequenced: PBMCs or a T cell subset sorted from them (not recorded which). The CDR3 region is CASRSGGGGSPLHF. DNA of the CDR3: TGTGCCAGCAGATCAGGGGGCGGGGGTTCACCCCTCCACTTT.